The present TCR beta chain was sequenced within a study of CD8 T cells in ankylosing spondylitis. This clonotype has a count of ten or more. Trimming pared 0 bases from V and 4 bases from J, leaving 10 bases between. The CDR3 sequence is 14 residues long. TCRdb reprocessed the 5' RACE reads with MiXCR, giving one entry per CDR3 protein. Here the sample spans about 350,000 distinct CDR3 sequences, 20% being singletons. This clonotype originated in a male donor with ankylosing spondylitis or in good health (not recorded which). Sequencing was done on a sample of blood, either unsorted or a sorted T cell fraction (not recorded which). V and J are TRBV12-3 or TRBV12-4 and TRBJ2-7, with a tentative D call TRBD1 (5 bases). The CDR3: CASSLAAGNYEQYF. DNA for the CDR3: TGTGCCAGCAGTTTAGCGGCAGGGAATTACGAGCAGTACTTC.